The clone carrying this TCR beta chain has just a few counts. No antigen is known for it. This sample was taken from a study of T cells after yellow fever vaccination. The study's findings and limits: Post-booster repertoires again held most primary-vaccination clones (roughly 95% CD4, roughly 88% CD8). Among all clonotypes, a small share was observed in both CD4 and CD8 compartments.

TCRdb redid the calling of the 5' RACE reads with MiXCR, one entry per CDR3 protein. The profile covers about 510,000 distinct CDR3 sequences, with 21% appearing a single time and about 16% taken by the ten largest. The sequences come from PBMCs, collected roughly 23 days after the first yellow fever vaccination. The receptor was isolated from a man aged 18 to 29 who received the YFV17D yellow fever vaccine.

DNA for the CDR3: TGTGCCAGCTCACGCTCTACCAGCTACGAGCAGTACTTC. Translation: CASSRSTSYEQYF. The V and J genes are TRBV18 and TRBJ2-7, with unresolved D. The CDR3 is made up of 13 amino acids. The V end was cut by 4 bases, the J end by 3 bases, with 10 bases between. Germline CDR1 is KGHSH and CDR2 is LQKENI.